One sample yielded the 32 T cell receptor beta chains listed below, sequenced in a study of cytomegalovirus exposure and HLA in healthy donors. Assay used: immunoSEQ multiplex PCR; TCRdb lists only in-frame clones, some missing. Here the sample spans a few hundred thousand clones, roughly 85% being singletons. Sample: PBMCs. The receptors here all came from a woman in her late teens or twenties in good health and CMV-seronegative.

CDR3 residues: CASSTYGQVGEQYF. CDR3 DNA: TGTGCCAGCAGTACCTACGGACAGGTTGGCGAGCAGTACTTC. The J gene is TRBJ2-7, the V gene TRBV28, with 7 bases that match TRBD1. This CDR3 has 14 residues. V dropped 5 bases and J dropped 6; count of bases not matched to a gene: 10. The V gene's germline CDR1 is MDHEN and CDR2 SYDVKM. Variable domain in full (rest from reference TRBV28 and TRBJ2-7): DVKVTQSSRYLVKRTGEKVFLECVQDMDHENMFWYRQDPGLGLRLIYFSYDVKMKEKGDIPEGYSVSREKKERFSLILESASTNQTSMYLCASSTYGQVGEQYFGPGTRLTVT.

This chain's CDR3 is CASSIGTGSYGYTF. In DNA, the CDR3 is TGTGCCAGTTCCATCGGGACAGGATCCTATGGCTACACCTTC. The chain couples TRBV19 to TRBJ1-2; 8 bases are shared with TRBD1. The V segment lost 8 bases and the J segment 4 bases; nucleotides outside the gene matches: 9. CDR1 and CDR2 (germline): LNHDA, SQIVND (reference sequence). The CDR3 contains 14 residues.

This chain connects TRBV30 to TRBJ1-2, with 7 bases lining up with TRBD1. The CDR3 covers 14 residues. V lost 0 bases to trimming and J lost 6 bases; unmatched junction nucleotides: 7. CDR1 is GTSNPN, CDR2 SVGIG, per germline (reference sequence). In DNA, the CDR3 is TGTGCCTGGAGTGTCCAGGCAGGGGGTAATGGCTACACCTTC. As protein: CAWSVQAGGNGYTF. The entire variable domain, with the rest obtained from reference TRBV30 and TRBJ1-2, is as follows: SQTIHQWPATLVQPVGSPLSLECTVEGTSNPNLYWYRQAAGRGLQLLFYSVGIGQISSEVPQNLSASRPQDRQFILSSKKLLLSDSGFYLCAWSVQAGGNGYTFGSGTRLTVV.

The rearrangement uses TRBV30 and TRBJ2-4; tentative D call: TRBD1 (5 bases). The CDR3 covers 15 residues. CDR1 and CDR2 (germline): GTSNPN, SVGIG (reference sequence). V dropped 0 bases and J dropped 3 bases, with 12 bases sitting between them. The CDR3 DNA is TGTGCCTGGAGTGTGGCAGGGTCGGGCAAAAACATTCAGTACTTC. This gives the protein CAWSVAGSGKNIQYF.

The chain is built from TRBV6-1 and TRBJ1-1; no firm D call. The CDR3 covers 13 residues. CDR1 MNHNS and CDR2 SASEGT come from the germline V gene. V gave up 8 bases and J gave up 6 bases, with 16 bases separating them. CDR3 coding DNA: TGTGCCAGCCACCTCCAGGCGTGGGCTGAAGCTTTCTTT. Translation: CASHLQAWAEAFF.

The rearrangement links TRBV7-9 to TRBJ1-1; 7 bases align to TRBD1. The V and J ends lost 5 bases and 3 bases, in that order; junction bases with no gene match: 6. The CDR3 covers 14 residues. The germline CDR1 and CDR2 sequences are SEHNR and FQNEAQ (reference sequence). Written as DNA, the CDR3 is TGTGCCAGCAGCCGACAGGGAGGCTACACTGAAGCTTTCTTT. Its protein product is CASSRQGGYTEAFF.

The chain is built from TRBV19 and TRBJ2-1, with D possibly matching TRBD1 (6 bases). V shed 4 bases and J shed 2 bases, with 9 bases lying between them. Germline lookup yields CDR1 LNHDA and CDR2 SQIVND (reference sequence). The CDR3 extends over 14 amino acids. CDR3 sequence (DNA): TGTGCCAGTAGTAGTCAGGGGCCCTACAATGAGCAGTTCTTC. Its protein product is CASSSQGPYNEQFF.

This chain uses TRBV19 with TRBJ2-1; D perhaps matches TRBD2 (6 bases). Germline V gene data show CDR1 as LNHDA and CDR2 as SQIVND (reference sequence). Trimming removed 7 bases at V and 7 bases at J, with 14 bases between. The CDR3 is 13 residues long. CDR3 DNA sequence: TGTGCCAGTACCTCCCGGGAGCCGAATGAGCAGTTCTTC. Amino acid sequence: CASTSREPNEQFF.

The V gene is TRBV11-1, the J gene TRBJ2-7, with a tentative D call TRBD1 (6 bases). Trimming stripped 9 bases from V and 4 bases from J, with 22 bases between. Germline V CDR1 and CDR2: SGHAT, FQDESV (reference sequence). This CDR3 comprises 15 residues. The DNA for the CDR3 is TGTGCCAGTAAGACCACCGGGACAACGACATACGAGCAGTACTTC. Residues: CASKTTGTTTYEQYF.

V and J are TRBV5-1 and TRBJ1-2; 9 bases line up with TRBD1. Trimming at V came to 3 bases and at J to 2 bases, leaving 2 bases not matched to a gene. The germline V gene encodes CDR1 SGHRS and CDR2 YFSETQ. This CDR3 comprises 14 residues. The DNA for the CDR3 is TGCGCCAGCAGCTGGGGACAGGGAAACTATGGCTACACCTTC. Translated, it gives CASSWGQGNYGYTF.

The V and J genes are TRBV27 and TRBJ2-7; D remains ambiguous. CDR3 size: 13 residues. Germline V gene lookup returns CDR1 MNHEY and CDR2 SMNVEV (reference sequence). The germline V and J ends were trimmed by 2 bases and 1 base, with 6 bases remaining between them. The CDR3 DNA reads as TGTGCCAGCAGTTTACGGTATTCCTACGAGCAGTACTTC. It encodes CASSLRYSYEQYF.

The chain links TRBV5-1 to TRBJ2-3, with 7 bases fitting TRBD2. Per the germline V gene, CDR1 is SGHRS and CDR2 is YFSETQ. The trim removed 0 bases at V and 5 bases at J, leaving 6 bases unmatched. The CDR3 loop spans 15 amino acids. The CDR3 DNA follows: TGCGCCAGCAGCTTGGTGGCGGGAGCCGGAGATACGCAGTATTTT. It yields the protein CASSLVAGAGDTQYF.

The chain combines TRBV11-3 with TRBJ2-1; D unclear. V lost 3 bases and J lost 0, with 6 bases in between. CDR3 length: 14 amino acids. Germline CDR1 and CDR2: SGHNT and YENEEA. The CDR3 loop reads CASSLGISYNEQFF. The CDR3 DNA reads TGTGCCAGCAGCTTGGGCATCTCCTACAATGAGCAGTTCTTC.

The genes are TRBV6-5 and TRBJ2-7, with 12 bases identical to TRBD1. Germline CDR1 and CDR2: MNHEY and SVGAGI. This CDR3 has 14 residues. Trimming took 6 bases from V and 5 from J; bases not matched to a gene: 5. The CDR3 sequence: CASRPGTGGDEQYF. As DNA, the CDR3 is TGTGCCAGCAGGCCCGGGACAGGGGGCGACGAGCAGTACTTC.

The chain joins TRBV25-1 to TRBJ1-4; 11 nucleotides agree with TRBD1. Per germline, CDR1 MGHDK and CDR2 SYGVNS. The V segment lost 6 bases and the J segment 5 bases; nucleotides outside the gene matches: 5. The CDR3 has 15 amino acids. CDR3 residues: CASSPWDRGNEKLFF. CDR3 in DNA: TGTGCCAGCAGCCCCTGGGACAGGGGGAATGAAAAACTGTTTTTT. The variable domain in full, completed from reference TRBV25-1 and TRBJ1-4, reads EADIYQTPRYLVIGTGKKITLECSQTMGHDKMYWYQQDPGMELHLIHYSYGVNSTEKGDLSSESTVSRIRTEHFPLTLESARPSHTSQYLCASSPWDRGNEKLFFGSGTQLSVL.

This sequence joins TRBV27 and TRBJ1-3; 7 bases agree with TRBD1. This CDR3 spans 16 amino acids. Germline trimming cut 5 bases from V and 0 bases from J; bases unmatched to any gene: 7. Germline V gene lookup returns CDR1 MNHEY and CDR2 SMNVEV (reference sequence). The CDR3 region has the DNA TGTGCCAGCAGTACATCTCCAGGGGGCTCTGGAAACACCATATATTTT. It yields the protein CASSTSPGGSGNTIYF.

This chain joins TRBV15 and TRBJ1-5; 9 positions agree with TRBD1. The CDR3 totals 16 residues. The V and J ends lost 4 bases and 5 bases, in that order; junction bases with no gene match: 9. Per germline, CDR1 LNHNV and CDR2 YYDKDF (reference sequence). CDR3 nucleotides: TGTGCCACCAGCATCTCCGGGACAGGGTATGATCAGCCCCAGCATTTT. Amino acid sequence: CATSISGTGYDQPQHF.

This clone has only one observation. This chain links TRBV6-1 with TRBJ1-2; D is undetermined. The CDR3 spans 13 residues. The V gene lost 6 bases and the J gene lost 2 bases, with 10 bases spanning the gap. The germline CDR1 and CDR2 sequences are MNHNS and SASEGT. The CDR3, as DNA: TGTGCCAGCAGCCCTACTAGCAACTATGGCTACACCTTC. It codes for CASSPTSNYGYTF.

The V and J genes are TRBV7-6 and TRBJ2-1, with a possible D match to TRBD1 (6 bases). Trimming left V 4 bases short and J 12 bases short, with 16 bases between. The CDR3 is made up of 13 amino acids. Germline CDR1 reads SGHVS; CDR2 reads FNYEAQ. CDR3 sequence: CASSSFSGVVQFF. CDR3 nucleotide sequence: TGTGCCAGCAGCTCCTTTTCAGGGGTCGTGCAGTTCTTC.

J is TRBJ2-7 and V is TRBV28; tentatively, D is TRBD2 (6 bases). Germline V gene lookup returns CDR1 MDHEN and CDR2 SYDVKM. The ends were cut back, 6 bases at V and 0 bases at J, with 12 bases in the middle. This CDR3 is 14 amino acids long. CDR3 region: CASRFGGTSYEQYF. In DNA form, the CDR3 reads TGTGCCAGCAGATTTGGGGGGACCTCCTACGAGCAGTACTTC.

This clone was observed a single time. This chain uses TRBV4-3 with TRBJ2-2, with D maybe TRBD1 (6 bases). The V and J ends lost 1 base and 7 bases respectively, with 13 bases between them. Germline CDR1 is LGHNA and CDR2 is YSLEER. The CDR3 covers 15 residues. The CDR3 region is CASSQVSGANGELFF. In DNA form, the CDR3 reads TGCGCCAGCAGCCAAGTTTCAGGGGCTAACGGGGAGCTGTTTTTT.

The CDR3 bases are TGCGCCAGCAGCTTGGTACAGCTTCCGAACACTGAAGCTTTCTTT. Its translation: CASSLVQLPNTEAFF. The V call is TRBV5-1, the J call TRBJ1-1; D is undetermined. V was pared by 0 bases and J by 1 base, with 10 bases between. Germline lookup yields CDR1 SGHRS and CDR2 YFSETQ. The CDR3 consists of 15 residues.

This rearrangement joins TRBV7-6 to TRBJ1-5; D possibly corresponds to TRBD1 (6 bases). The V and J ends lost 0 bases and 6 bases respectively, with 15 bases between them. The CDR3 has 16 residues. Per germline, CDR1 SGHVS and CDR2 FNYEAQ. CDR3 in DNA: TGTGCCAGCAGCTTAGCGCCCGGGGGGGCAGGTCAGCCCCAGCATTTT. Translation gives CASSLAPGGAGQPQHF.

The rearrangement uses TRBV5-1 and TRBJ2-7; 11 nucleotides agree with TRBD1. The V gene end was trimmed by 0 bases and the J gene end by 3 bases; junction bases not matched to a gene: 2. The CDR3 runs to 15 residues. CDR1 and CDR2 from the germline V gene are SGHRS and YFSETQ. The DNA of the CDR3 is TGCGCCAGCAGCTTGGGAGGGACAGGGGGCTACGAGCAGTACTTC. Amino acid sequence: CASSLGGTGGYEQYF.

CDR3 sequence (DNA): TGCGCCAGCAGCTTGAGACAGGGACGAGGGTATGAGCAGTTCTTC. Translated: CASSLRQGRGYEQFF. The chain carries TRBV5-1 and TRBJ2-1, with 7 bases identical to TRBD1. CDR3 length equals 15 residues. Per the germline V gene, CDR1 is SGHRS and CDR2 is YFSETQ. With V trimmed by 1 base and J by 8 bases, 9 bases remained unmatched.

The chain links TRBV28 to TRBJ2-1; 7 positions match TRBD2. From germline, CDR1 is MDHEN and CDR2 SYDVKM. The CDR3 has 14 residues. With 7 bases clipped from V and 5 bases from J, the junction kept 8 bases outside the gene matches. The chain's CDR3 is CASTPRSGNNEQFF. CDR3 in DNA: TGTGCCAGCACCCCCAGGAGCGGGAACAATGAGCAGTTCTTC.

The V and J genes are TRBV25-1 and TRBJ2-2; TRBD2 matches 7 bases. CDR3 length: 15 amino acids. V gave up 4 bases and J gave up 4 bases; unmatched junction bases: 6. The germline CDR1 and CDR2 sequences are MGHDK and SYGVNS. The CDR3, as DNA: TGTGCCAGCAGTGGGGGGGGACGGGTCACCGGGGAGCTGTTTTTT. Protein product: CASSGGGRVTGELFF.

The J gene is TRBJ2-1, the V gene TRBV6-5; 8 positions agree with TRBD1. Germline V gene lookup returns CDR1 MNHEY and CDR2 SVGAGI. The V and J ends lost 6 bases and 2 bases, in that order; junction bases with no gene match: 3. The CDR3 runs 14 residues. The CDR3 sequence is CASRPGGAYNEQFF. The CDR3 nucleotides read TGTGCCAGCAGGCCAGGGGGCGCCTACAATGAGCAGTTCTTC.

This sequence joins TRBV23-1 and TRBJ1-6; a weak D match, TRBD1 (6 bases). TRBV23-1 is known as an ORF, though its function is uncertain. The V gene lost 6 bases and the J gene lost 0 bases, with 12 bases spanning the gap. The CDR3 covers 16 residues. The CDR3 spells CASSRDRSSYNSPLHF. The CDR3 bases are TGCGCCAGCAGCCGCGACAGGAGCTCCTATAATTCACCCCTCCACTTT.

J is TRBJ1-2 and V is TRBV4-3; TRBD1 agrees at 7 bases. This CDR3 spans 14 amino acids. Unmatched junction bases numbered 5, after V lost 3 bases and J lost 4 bases. Per the germline V gene, CDR1 is LGHNA and CDR2 is YSLEER. The CDR3 bases are TGCGCCAGCAGCCAGACGGGACAGACCTATGGCTACACCTTC. Translation: CASSQTGQTYGYTF.

V and J are TRBV29-1 and TRBJ2-7; the D gene is possibly TRBD1 (7 bases). Trimming removed 5 bases from V and 6 bases from J, with 20 bases in between. This CDR3 comprises 14 residues. Germline CDR1 is SQVTM and CDR2 is ANQGSEA. CDR3 DNA sequence: TGCAGCGTTCTATCCAACAGGGGAGGTAGCGAGCAGTACTTC. This gives the protein CSVLSNRGGSEQYF.

Only a few counts were recorded for this clone. The V call is TRBV5-1, the J call TRBJ2-7; 10 bases line up with TRBD1. Looked up from germline, CDR1 is SGHRS and CDR2 is YFSETQ. The CDR3 has 14 amino acids. V was clipped by 5 bases and J by 5 bases; unmatched bases: 7. The CDR3: CASRAGQGVDEQYF. DNA for the CDR3: TGCGCCAGCAGAGCTGGACAGGGGGTGGACGAGCAGTACTTC.